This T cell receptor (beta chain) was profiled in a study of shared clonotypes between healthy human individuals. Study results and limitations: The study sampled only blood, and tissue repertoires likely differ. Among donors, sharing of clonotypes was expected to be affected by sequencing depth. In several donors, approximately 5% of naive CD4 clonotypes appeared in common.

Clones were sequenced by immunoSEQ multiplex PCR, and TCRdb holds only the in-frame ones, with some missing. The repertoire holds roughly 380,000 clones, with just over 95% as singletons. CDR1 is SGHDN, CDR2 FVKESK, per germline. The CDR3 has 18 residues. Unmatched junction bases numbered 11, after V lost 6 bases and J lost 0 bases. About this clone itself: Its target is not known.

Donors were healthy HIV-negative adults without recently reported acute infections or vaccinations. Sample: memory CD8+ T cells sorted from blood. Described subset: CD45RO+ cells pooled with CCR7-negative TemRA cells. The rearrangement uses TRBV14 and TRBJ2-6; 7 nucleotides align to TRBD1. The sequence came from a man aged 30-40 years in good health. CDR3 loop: CASSPRGRFSSGANVLTF. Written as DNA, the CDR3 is TGTGCCAGCAGTCCTAGGGGGCGGTTTAGCTCTGGGGCCAACGTCCTGACTTTC.